A selection of T cell receptor beta chains follows, all from one sample in a study of cytomegalovirus exposure and HLA in healthy donors. Using immunoSEQ multiplex PCR, the repertoire was profiled, and TCRdb retains in-frame clones only, with some absent. The sample contains roughly 200,000 clones, around 87% of which appear only once. Sequencing was carried out using PBMCs. The origin of the receptors is a young man in good health and CMV-seronegative. Both conserved end residues are part of each CDR3. Fields, in order: J gene, V gene, clone size, D gene, CDR3 DNA, CDR3 protein. D genes are given only for firm matches. Clone size is shown for a subset of rows, as once, few, many or a class of expanded clone.

TRBJ2-1 TRBV4-2 . TRBD2 TGTGCCAGCAGCCGACCTCTAGCGGGAGGATCAAATGAGCAGTTCTTC CASSRPLAGGSNEQFF
TRBJ2-1 TRBV5-8 once TRBD1 TGTGCCAGCAGCTTCAACAAGGGGGCCCTTGTCAATGAGCAGTTCTTC CASSFNKGALVNEQFF
TRBJ2-5 TRBV11-2 . . TGTGCCAGCAGCTTACTAGTCTCCCAAGAGACCCAGTACTTC CASSLLVSQETQYF
TRBJ2-5 TRBV6-5 once . TGTGCCAGCAGATTGGTAGCAACGGAGACCCAGTACTTC CASRLVATETQYF
TRBJ1-5 TRBV5-6 . . TGTGCCAGCAGCTCGACAGAGAATAATCAGCCCCAGCATTTT CASSSTENNQPQHF
TRBJ2-7 TRBV7-8 . . TGTGCCAGCAGCTTAGCCCCCGCTAGCGACGAGCAGTACTTC CASSLAPASDEQYF
TRBJ2-7 TRBV4-1 . TRBD2 TGCGCCAGCAGCCAAGATCAGGCGGGAGGGTCGTACGAGCAGTACTTC CASSQDQAGGSYEQYF
TRBJ2-2 TRBV19 . . TGTGCCAGTAGCTACTTAACGGGAGCCCGAGACGGGGAGCTGTTTTTT CASSYLTGARDGELFF
TRBJ1-2 TRBV7-9 once . TGTTCCAGCAGCTACCCGGGGACTGATATCTATGGCTACACCTTC CSSSYPGTDIYGYTF
TRBJ1-2 TRBV28 . . TGTGCCAGCAGTCCCCCGACAGCGACTAACTATGGCTACACCTTC CASSPPTATNYGYTF
TRBJ2-7 TRBV4-1 . TRBD2 TGCGCCAGCAGCCGCACCACTAGCGGACGATCCTACGAGCAGTACTTC CASSRTTSGRSYEQYF
TRBJ2-7 TRBV10-1 once TRBD2 TGCGCCAGCAGTGAGGCCAGCGGGGGACTCTACGAGCAGTACTTC CASSEASGGLYEQYF
TRBJ1-5 TRBV19 . . TGTGCCAGTAGAGCCATGCAAGACTATCAGCCCCAGCATTTT CASRAMQDYQPQHF
TRBJ1-1 TRBV4-1 . . TGCGCCAGTCAGGAGGCTCCAATGAACACTGAAGCTTTCTTT CASQEAPMNTEAFF
TRBJ1-4 TRBV6-5 . TRBD1 TGTGCCAGCAGTAGGGACAGACTCTACCGAGAAAAACTGTTTTTT CASSRDRLYREKLFF
TRBJ2-5 TRBV5-8 . TRBD1 TGTGCCAGCAGCTTCCAGGGGGCCCCCCAAGAGACCCAGTACTTC CASSFQGAPQETQYF
TRBJ2-7 TRBV28 once . TGTGCCAGCAGTTTAAGCCCGGGACACCGCTCCTACGAGCAGTACTTC CASSLSPGHRSYEQYF
TRBJ2-3 TRBV27 . TRBD1 TGTGCCAGCAGTTGGCAGGGGGCGCGTGGAGATACGCAGTATTTT CASSWQGARGDTQYF
TRBJ2-2 TRBV5-4 . TRBD1 TGTGCCAGCAGCCAGGACAGGGGACCGGCCGGGGAGCTGTTTTTT CASSQDRGPAGELFF
TRBJ2-1 TRBV11-2 . TRBD2 TGTGCCAGCAGCCCTAGCGGTGGCTCCTACAATGAGCAGTTCTTC CASSPSGGSYNEQFF
TRBJ1-4 TRBV25-1 once . TGTGCCAGCAGTGTGTCACCAAGGGGGGAAAAACTGTTTTTT CASSVSPRGEKLFF
TRBJ2-5 TRBV5-6 . . TGTGCCAGCAGCTGGGAGATCCAAGAGACCCAGTACTTC CASSWEIQETQYF